This record concerns one T cell receptor beta chain sequence. This specimen comes from a study of control samples from healthy donors and cancer patients. Libraries were prepared by immunoSEQ multiplex PCR; TCRdb keeps only in-frame clonotypes and omits some of them. Of around 140,000 clones in the sample, roughly nine tenths were seen once. CDR3 length: 13 amino acids. The germline gives CDR1 MNHNY, CDR2 SVGAGI (reference sequence). Trimming stripped 0 bases from V and 4 bases from J, with 1 base between. The material sequenced was PBMCs. The chain links TRBV6-6 to TRBJ1-6; D unresolved. The clonotype comes from a man aged 50-59 years with head and neck cancer. CDR3 in DNA: TGTGCCAGCAGTTACTCTTATAATTCACCCCTCCACTTT. Its protein is CASSYSYNSPLHF.